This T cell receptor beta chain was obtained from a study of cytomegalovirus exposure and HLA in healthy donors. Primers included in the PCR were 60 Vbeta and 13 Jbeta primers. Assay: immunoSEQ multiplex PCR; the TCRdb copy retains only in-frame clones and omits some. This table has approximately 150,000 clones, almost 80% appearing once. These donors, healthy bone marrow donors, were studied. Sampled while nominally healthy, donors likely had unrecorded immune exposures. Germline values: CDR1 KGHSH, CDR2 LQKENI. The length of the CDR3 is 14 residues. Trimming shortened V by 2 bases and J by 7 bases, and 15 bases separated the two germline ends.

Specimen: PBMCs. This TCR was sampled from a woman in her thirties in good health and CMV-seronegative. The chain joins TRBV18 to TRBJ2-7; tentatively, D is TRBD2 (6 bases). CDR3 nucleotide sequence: TGTGCCAGCTCACCAGGGACTGCGACTGAAGAGCAGTACTTC. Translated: CASSPGTATEEQYF.